The sequence of this T cell receptor (beta chain) was determined in a study of T cells in Graves' hyperthyroidism and ophthalmopathy. Points from the study as a whole: The model's output predicted ophthalmopathy at a median of about 6.5 months prior to onset. In the analysis, a 13 V-J model separated ophthalmopathy from stable hyperthyroidism.

Comment on this clonotype: Its target is not known.

Under 3 months was the duration of disease in ophthalmopathy patients, who also had a Clinical Activity Score of at least 3 and a NOSPECS grade of at least 4. Template material for amplifying TCR beta CDR3 regions consisted of RNA transcripts. During a first-round RT-PCR of the TCR CDR3, the HTBI primer set was used. From the multiplex PCR reads, TCRdb called clonotypes with MiXCR, one entry per CDR3 protein. The data show 490,000 or so distinct CDR3 sequences, with more than 15% seen just once and approximately 30% held by the top ten. The source of this sequence is a woman between 25 and 40 years old with Graves' ophthalmopathy. Sample: blood.

The CDR3 DNA reads TGTGCCAGCAGCCCCCGAGCGGATACGAACACCGGGGAGCTGTTTTTT. It encodes CASSPRADTNTGELFF. The chain employs TRBV7-7 and TRBJ2-2, with D possibly matching TRBD2 (5 bases). Germline loops: CDR1 SSHAT, CDR2 FNYEAQ (reference sequence). Between the trimmed V and J ends, which lost 5 bases and 0 bases, there was a span of 13 bases. There are 16 residues in the CDR3.